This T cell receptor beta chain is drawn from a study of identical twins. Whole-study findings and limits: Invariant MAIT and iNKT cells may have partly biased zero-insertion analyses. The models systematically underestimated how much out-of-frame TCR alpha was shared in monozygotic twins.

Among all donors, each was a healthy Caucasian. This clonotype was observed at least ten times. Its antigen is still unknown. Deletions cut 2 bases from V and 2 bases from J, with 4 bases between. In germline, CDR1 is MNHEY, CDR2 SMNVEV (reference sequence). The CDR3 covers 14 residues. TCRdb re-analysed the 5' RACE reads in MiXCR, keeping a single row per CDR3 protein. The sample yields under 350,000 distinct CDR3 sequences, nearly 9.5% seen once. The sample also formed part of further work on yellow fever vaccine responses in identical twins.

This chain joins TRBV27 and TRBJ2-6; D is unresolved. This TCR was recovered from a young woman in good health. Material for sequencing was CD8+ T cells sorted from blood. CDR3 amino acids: CASSLPPGANVLTF. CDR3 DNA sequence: TGTGCCAGCAGTTTACCCCCTGGGGCCAACGTCCTGACTTTC.